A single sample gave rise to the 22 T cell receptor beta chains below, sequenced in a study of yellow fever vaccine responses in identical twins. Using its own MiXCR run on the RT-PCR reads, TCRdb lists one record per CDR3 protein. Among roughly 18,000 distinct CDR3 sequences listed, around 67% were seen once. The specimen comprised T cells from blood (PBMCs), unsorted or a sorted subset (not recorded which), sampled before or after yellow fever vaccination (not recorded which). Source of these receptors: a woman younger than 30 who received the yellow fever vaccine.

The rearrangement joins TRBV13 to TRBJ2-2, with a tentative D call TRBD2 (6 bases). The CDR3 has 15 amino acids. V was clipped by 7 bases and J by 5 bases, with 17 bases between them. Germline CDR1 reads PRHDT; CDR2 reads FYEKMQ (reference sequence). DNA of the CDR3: TGTGCCAGCATTTCCACTAGCACCTCGACCGGGGAGCTGTTTTTT. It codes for CASISTSTSTGELFF.

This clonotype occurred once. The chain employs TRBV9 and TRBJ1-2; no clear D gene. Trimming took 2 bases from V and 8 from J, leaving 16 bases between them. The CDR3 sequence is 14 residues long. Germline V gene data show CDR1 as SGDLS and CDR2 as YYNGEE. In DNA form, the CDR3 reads TGTGCCAGCAGCGTCGAGGGTGGCGCCGAAGGCTACACCTTC. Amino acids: CASSVEGGAEGYTF.

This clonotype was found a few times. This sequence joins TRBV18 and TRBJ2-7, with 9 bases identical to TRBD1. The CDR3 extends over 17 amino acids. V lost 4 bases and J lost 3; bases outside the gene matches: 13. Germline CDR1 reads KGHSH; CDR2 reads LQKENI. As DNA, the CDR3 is TGTGCCAGCTCACAAGGACAGGGGCCGGCTTCAAACTACGAGCAGTACTTC. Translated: CASSQGQGPASNYEQYF.

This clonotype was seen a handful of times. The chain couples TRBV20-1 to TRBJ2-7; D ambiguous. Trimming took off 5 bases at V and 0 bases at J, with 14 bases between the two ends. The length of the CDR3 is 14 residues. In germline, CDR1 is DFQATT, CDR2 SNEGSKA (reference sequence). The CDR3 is CSAPKRADSYEQYV. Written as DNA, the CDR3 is TGCAGTGCTCCAAAAAGGGCAGACTCCTACGAGCAGTACGTC.

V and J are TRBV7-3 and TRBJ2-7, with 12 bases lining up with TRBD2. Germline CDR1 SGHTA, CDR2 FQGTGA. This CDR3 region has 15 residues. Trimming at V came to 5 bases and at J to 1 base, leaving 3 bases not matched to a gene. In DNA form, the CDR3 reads TGTGCCAGCAGCCCACTAGCGGGGGGTTCCTACGAGCAGTACGTC. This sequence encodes CASSPLAGGSYEQYV.

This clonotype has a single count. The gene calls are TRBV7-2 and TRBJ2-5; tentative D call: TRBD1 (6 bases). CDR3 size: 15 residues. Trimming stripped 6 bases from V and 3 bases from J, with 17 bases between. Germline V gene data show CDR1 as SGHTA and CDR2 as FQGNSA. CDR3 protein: CASRPPGTLKETQYF. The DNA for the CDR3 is TGTGCCAGCAGACCTCCCGGGACATTAAAAGAGACCCAGTACTTC.

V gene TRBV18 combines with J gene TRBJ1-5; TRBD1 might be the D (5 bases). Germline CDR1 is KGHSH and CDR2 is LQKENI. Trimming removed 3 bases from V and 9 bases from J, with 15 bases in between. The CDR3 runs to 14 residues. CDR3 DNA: TGTGCCAGCTCACCTGACCTGGGACTTCCGCCCCAGCATTTT. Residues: CASSPDLGLPPQHF.

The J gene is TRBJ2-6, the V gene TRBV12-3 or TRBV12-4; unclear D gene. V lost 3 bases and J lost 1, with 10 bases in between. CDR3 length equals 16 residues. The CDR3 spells CASSFFGGSGANVLTF. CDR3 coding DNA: TGTGCCAGCAGTTTTTTTGGTGGGTCTGGGGCCAACGTCCTGACTTTC.

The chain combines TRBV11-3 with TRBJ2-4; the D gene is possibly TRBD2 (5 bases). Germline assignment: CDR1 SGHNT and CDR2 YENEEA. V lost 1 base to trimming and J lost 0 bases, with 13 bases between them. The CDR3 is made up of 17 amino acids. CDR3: CASSLGWTPQAKNIQYF. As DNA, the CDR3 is TGTGCCAGCAGCTTAGGTTGGACTCCCCAAGCCAAAAACATTCAGTACTTC.

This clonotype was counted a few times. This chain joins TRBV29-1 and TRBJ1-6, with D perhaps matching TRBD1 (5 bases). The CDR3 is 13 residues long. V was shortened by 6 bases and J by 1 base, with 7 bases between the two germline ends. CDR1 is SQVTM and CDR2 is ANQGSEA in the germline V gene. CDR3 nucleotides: TGCAGCGTCCAGGGATCCTATAATTCACCCCTCCACTTT. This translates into CSVQGSYNSPLHF.

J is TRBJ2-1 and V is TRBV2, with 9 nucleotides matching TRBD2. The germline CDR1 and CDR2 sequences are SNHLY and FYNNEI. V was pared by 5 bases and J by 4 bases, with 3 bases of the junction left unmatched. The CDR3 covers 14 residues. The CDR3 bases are TGTGCCAGCAGTTTAGCGGGAGAGTACAATGAGCAGTTCTTC. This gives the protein CASSLAGEYNEQFF.

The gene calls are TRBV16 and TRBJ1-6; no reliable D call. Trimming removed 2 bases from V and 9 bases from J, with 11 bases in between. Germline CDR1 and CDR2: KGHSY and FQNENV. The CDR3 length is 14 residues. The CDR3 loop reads CASSQGQPPSPLHF. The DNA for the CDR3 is TGTGCCAGCAGCCAAGGTCAACCGCCTTCACCCCTCCACTTT.

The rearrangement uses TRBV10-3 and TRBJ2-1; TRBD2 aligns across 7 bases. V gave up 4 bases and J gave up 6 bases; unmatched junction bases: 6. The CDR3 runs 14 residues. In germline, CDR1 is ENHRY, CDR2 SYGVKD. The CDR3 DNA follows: TGTGCCATCAGTGGGGAGGGCCTACGCAATGAGCAGTTCTTC. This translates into CAISGEGLRNEQFF.

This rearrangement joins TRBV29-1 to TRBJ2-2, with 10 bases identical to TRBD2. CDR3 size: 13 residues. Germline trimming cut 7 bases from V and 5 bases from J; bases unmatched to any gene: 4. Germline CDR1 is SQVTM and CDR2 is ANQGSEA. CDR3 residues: CSGTSGTTGELFF. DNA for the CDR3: TGCAGCGGCACTAGCGGGACTACCGGGGAGCTGTTTTTT.

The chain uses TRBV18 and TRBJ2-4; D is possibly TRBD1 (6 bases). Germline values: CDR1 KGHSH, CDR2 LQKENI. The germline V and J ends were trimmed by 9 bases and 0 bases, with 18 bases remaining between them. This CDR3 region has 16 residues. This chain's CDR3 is CASSGGQPLAKNIQYF. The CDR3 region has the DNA TGTGCCAGTTCAGGAGGACAGCCACTAGCCAAAAACATTCAGTACTTC.

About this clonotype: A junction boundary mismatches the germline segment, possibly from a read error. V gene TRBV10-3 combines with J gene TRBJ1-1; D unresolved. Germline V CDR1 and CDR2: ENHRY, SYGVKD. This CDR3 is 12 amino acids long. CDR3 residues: CAISGVNSEAFF. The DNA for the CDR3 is TGTGCCATCAGCGGGGTGAACAGTGAAGCTTTCTTT.

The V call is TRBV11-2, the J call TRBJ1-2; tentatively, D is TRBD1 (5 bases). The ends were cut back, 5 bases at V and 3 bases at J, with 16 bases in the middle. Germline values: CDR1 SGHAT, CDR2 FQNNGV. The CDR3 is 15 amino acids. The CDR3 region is CASSPRGDGYYGYTF. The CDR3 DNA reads TGTGCCAGCAGCCCACGGGGGGACGGGTACTATGGCTACACCTTC.

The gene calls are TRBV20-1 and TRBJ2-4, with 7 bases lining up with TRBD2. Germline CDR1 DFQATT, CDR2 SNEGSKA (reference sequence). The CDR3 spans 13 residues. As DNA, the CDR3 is TGCAGCGCTGGGGAGGGTGCCAAAAACATTCAGTACTTC. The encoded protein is CSAGEGAKNIQYF.

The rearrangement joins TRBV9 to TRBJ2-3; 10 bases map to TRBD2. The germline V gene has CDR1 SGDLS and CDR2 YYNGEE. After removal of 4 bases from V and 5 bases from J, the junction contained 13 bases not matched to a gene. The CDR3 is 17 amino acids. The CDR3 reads CASSSPPLSGRGDTQYF. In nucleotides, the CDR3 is TGTGCCAGCAGCAGCCCTCCTTTGAGCGGGAGGGGAGATACGCAGTATTTT.

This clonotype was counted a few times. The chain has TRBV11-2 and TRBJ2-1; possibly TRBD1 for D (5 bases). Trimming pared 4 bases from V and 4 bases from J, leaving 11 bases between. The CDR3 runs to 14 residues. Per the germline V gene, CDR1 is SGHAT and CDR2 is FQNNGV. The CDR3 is CASSSKTVYNEQFF. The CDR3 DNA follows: TGTGCCAGCAGCTCGAAGACAGTTTACAATGAGCAGTTCTTC.

The DNA for the CDR3 is TGTGCCAGCAGCCTACAAAGCAATCAGCCCCAGCATTTT. Protein sequence: CASSLQSNQPQHF. The gene calls are TRBV12-3 or TRBV12-4 and TRBJ1-5; D is undetermined. V was pared by 6 bases and J by 1 base, with 7 bases between. The CDR3 extends over 13 amino acids.

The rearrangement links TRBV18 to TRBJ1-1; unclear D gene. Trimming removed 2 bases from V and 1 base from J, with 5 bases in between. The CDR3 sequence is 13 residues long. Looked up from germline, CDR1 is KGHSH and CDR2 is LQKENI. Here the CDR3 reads CASSPTGNTEAFF. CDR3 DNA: TGTGCCAGCTCACCAACCGGGAACACTGAAGCTTTCTTT.